The clone carrying this T cell receptor (beta chain) was counted between two and nine times. What it binds is not known. The record originates from a study of post-analysis software for immune sequencing data. Carried by the TCR beta cDNA libraries were unique molecular identifiers. TCRdb re-derived calls from the PCR reads in MiXCR, one entry per CDR3 protein. The repertoire has about 500,000 distinct CDR3 sequences, under 55% of them found once; the top ten carry over 10%. Study-wide results and caveats: Roughly 5 TRBV segments were significantly more frequent in patients than in controls. TRBV5-6, TRBV5-1 and TRBV20-1 were among these segments.

V lost 6 bases, J lost 0 bases, and 6 bases stayed unmatched. In germline, CDR1 is MNHNY, CDR2 SVGAGI (reference sequence). This CDR3 region has 15 residues. V usage is TRBV6-6 and J usage is TRBJ2-3, with 7 bases fitting TRBD1. This TCR came from a girl aged 10 to 17 with multiple sclerosis. Sequenced material: blood. CDR3 sequence reads: CASSQDRASTDTQYF. The CDR3, as DNA: TGTGCCAGCAGCCAAGACAGGGCTAGCACAGATACGCAGTATTTT.